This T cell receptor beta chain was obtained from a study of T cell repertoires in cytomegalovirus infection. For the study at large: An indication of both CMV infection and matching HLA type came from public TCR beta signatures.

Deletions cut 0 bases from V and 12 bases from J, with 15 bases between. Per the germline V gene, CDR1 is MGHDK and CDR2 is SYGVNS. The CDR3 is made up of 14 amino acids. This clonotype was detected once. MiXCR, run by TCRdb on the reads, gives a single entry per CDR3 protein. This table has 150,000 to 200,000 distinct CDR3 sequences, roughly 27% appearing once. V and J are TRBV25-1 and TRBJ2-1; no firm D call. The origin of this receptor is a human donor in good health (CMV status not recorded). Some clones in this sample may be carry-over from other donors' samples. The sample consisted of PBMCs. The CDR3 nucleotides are TGTGCCAGCAGTGAATACGGGCAGTCCCAGGTGCAGTTCTTC. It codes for CASSEYGQSQVQFF.